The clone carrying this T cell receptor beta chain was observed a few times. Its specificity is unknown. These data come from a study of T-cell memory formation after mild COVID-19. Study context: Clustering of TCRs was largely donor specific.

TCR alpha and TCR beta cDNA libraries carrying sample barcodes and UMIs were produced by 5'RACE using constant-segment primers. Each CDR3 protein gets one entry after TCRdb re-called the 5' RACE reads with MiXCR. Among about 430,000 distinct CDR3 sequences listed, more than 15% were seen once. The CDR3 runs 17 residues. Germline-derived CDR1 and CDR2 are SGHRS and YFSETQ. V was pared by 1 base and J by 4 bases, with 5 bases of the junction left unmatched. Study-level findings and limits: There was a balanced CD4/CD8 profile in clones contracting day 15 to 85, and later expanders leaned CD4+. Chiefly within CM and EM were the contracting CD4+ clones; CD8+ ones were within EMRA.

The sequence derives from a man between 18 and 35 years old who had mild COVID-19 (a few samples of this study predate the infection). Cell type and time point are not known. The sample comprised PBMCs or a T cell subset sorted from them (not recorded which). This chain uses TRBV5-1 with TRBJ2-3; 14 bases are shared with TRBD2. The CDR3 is CASSLWGLAGDADTQYF. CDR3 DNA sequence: TGCGCCAGCAGCTTGTGGGGACTAGCGGGGGACGCAGATACGCAGTATTTT.